What follows are 25 T cell receptor beta chains derived from one specimen sequenced in a study of CD8+CD57+ T cells in acquired aplastic anemia (dated by TCRdb to the late 2010s). Flow cytometry had shown CD8+CD57+ cell expansion in the patients selected for sequencing. TCRdb lists the instrument as Illumina HiSeq 2000. Profiling of TCR beta VDJ combinations and CDR3 sequences used genomic DNA as the template. TCRdb passed the public sequencing reads through fastp at Q25 and MiXCR, retaining productive beta sequences. A single entry per CDR3 protein holds the most common genes and DNA from its merged rows. The sample table contains under 200,000 distinct CDR3 sequences; only one count was recorded for around half of them. About 2.9% of the sample goes to the ten largest clones. The sequenced sample consisted of sorted CD4+, CD8+, or CD8+CD57+ T cells (not recorded which) from PBMCs. The source is a human donor with aplastic anemia.

Details on this clonotype: A read error may account for a junction end that differs from germline. This rearrangement joins TRBV18 to TRBJ1-4; D is unresolved. The CDR3 is 11 amino acids. The V gene's germline CDR1 is KGHSH and CDR2 LQKENI. CDR3 in amino acids: CASSPLRKTVF. The CDR3 region has the DNA TGTGCCAGCTCACCTTTGAGAAAAACTGTTTTT.

The J gene is TRBJ2-3, the V gene TRBV7-2; D gene ambiguous. Germline lookup yields CDR1 SGHTA and CDR2 FQGNSA. V shed 5 bases and J shed 6 bases, with 9 bases lying between them. The CDR3 has 12 residues. The CDR3 coding sequence is TGTGCCAGCAGCAGAGAGGCGGATACGCAGTATTTT. Its protein is CASSREADTQYF.

The chain links TRBV2 to TRBJ2-2, with TRBD2 matching 8 bases. V shed 4 bases and J 6 bases; nucleotides not matched to a gene: 1. The CDR3 loop spans 13 amino acids. Germline CDR1 SNHLY, CDR2 FYNNEI. CDR3 in amino acids: CASSVTSAGELFF. For the CDR3, the DNA is TGTGCCAGCAGTGTGACTAGCGCCGGGGAGCTGTTTTTT.

This clonotype was observed at least ten times. The chain employs TRBV7-2 and TRBJ2-7, with 9 bases lining up with TRBD2. Germline V gives CDR1 SGHTA, CDR2 FQGNSA. The CDR3 consists of 15 residues. After removal of 3 bases from V and 2 bases from J, the junction contained 5 bases not matched to a gene. The chain's CDR3 is CASSFQRGAPYEQYF. The CDR3 coding sequence is TGTGCCAGCAGCTTTCAGCGGGGGGCCCCCTACGAGCAGTACTTC.

This clonotype has ten or more counts. The V and J genes are TRBV2 and TRBJ1-1; D not resolved. With 6 bases removed from V and 1 base from J, the gap between germline ends came to 12 bases. The CDR3 has 14 amino acids. In germline, CDR1 is SNHLY, CDR2 FYNNEI. The CDR3 reads CASSGRTANTEAFF. The CDR3 nucleotides are TGTGCCAGCAGCGGCAGGACGGCGAACACTGAAGCTTTCTTT.

This clonotype has just a few counts. The chain carries TRBV20-1 and TRBJ1-2; possible D gene TRBD1, 6 bases. The CDR3 is 14 residues long. Looked up from germline, CDR1 is DFQATT and CDR2 is SNEGSKA (reference sequence). The V and J ends lost 7 bases and 3 bases respectively, with 18 bases between them. The CDR3 region is CSVSDRQVYYGYTF. CDR3 nucleotides: TGCAGTGTTAGCGACCGACAGGTTTACTATGGCTACACCTTC.

This clonotype came up a few times. Given a much more abundant clone one base away, this may be a read error. The CDR3 end shows no conserved phenylalanine or tryptophan, and so a read error is likely. The chain recombines TRBV20-1 with TRBJ2-5, with 7 bases that match TRBD2. The length of the CDR3 is 15 residues. With 0 bases clipped from V and 4 bases from J, the junction kept 8 bases outside the gene matches. Germline loops: CDR1 DFQATT, CDR2 SNEGSKA (reference sequence). The CDR3, as DNA: TGCAGTGCTAGAGATCCTGGGACGGGGGGAGAGACCCAGTACCTC. It specifies CSARDPGTGGETQYL.

This clonotype was seen more than once but under ten times. This sequence joins TRBV7-9 and TRBJ2-7, with D unclear. In germline, CDR1 is SEHNR, CDR2 FQNEAQ (reference sequence). The CDR3 is 12 amino acids. V was pared by 0 bases and J by 7 bases, with 7 bases between. The chain's CDR3 is CASSLALFEQYF. For the CDR3, the DNA is TGTGCCAGCAGCTTAGCCCTGTTTGAGCAGTACTTC. The variable domain in full, completed from reference TRBV7-9 and TRBJ2-7, reads DTGVSQNPRHKITKRGQNVTFRCDPISEHNRLYWYRQTLGQGPEFLTYFQNEAQLEKSRLLSDRFSAERPKGSFSTLEIQRTEQGDSAMYLCASSLALFEQYFGPGTRLTVT.

Here the CDR3 reads CSVRPRDGQETQYF. The CDR3 DNA follows: TGCAGCGTACGACCCCGGGACGGCCAAGAGACCCAGTACTTC. The genes are TRBV29-1 and TRBJ2-5; perhaps D is TRBD1 or TRBD2 (5 bases each). Germline V gene sequence: CDR1 SQVTM, CDR2 ANQGSEA. V was trimmed by 6 bases and J by 1 base, leaving 15 bases between them. The CDR3 extends over 14 amino acids.

The sample holds many counts of this clonotype. V and J are TRBV7-3 and TRBJ2-7, with a tentative D call TRBD1 (6 bases). The germline gives CDR1 SGHTA, CDR2 FQGTGA. The ends were cut back, 5 bases at V and 2 bases at J, with 19 bases in the middle. The CDR3 spans 16 residues. CDR3 residues: CASSQKIRQATYEQYF. CDR3 nucleotides: TGTGCCAGCAGCCAAAAAATCCGACAGGCCACCTACGAGCAGTACTTC.

The count of this clonotype is one. Its ends do not fully match the called genes, so a read error is possible. The chain links TRBV7-2 to TRBJ2-5; possibly TRBD2 for D (7 bases). The CDR3 contains 14 residues. Germline V lookup: CDR1 SGHTA, CDR2 FQGNSA. The CDR3 region has the DNA TGTGCCAGCAGCTCCTCGGGGGGCAGAGAGGCCCAGTACTTC. It yields the protein CASSSSGGREAQYF. The whole variable domain, remainder taken from reference TRBV7-2 and TRBJ2-5, is GAGVSQSPSNKVTEKGKDVELRCDPISGHTALYWYRQSLGQGLEFLIYFQGNSAPDKSGLPSDRFSAERTGGSVSTLTIQRTQQEDSAVYLCASSSSGGREAQYFGPGTRLLVL.

The sample holds a few counts of this clonotype. The V and J genes are TRBV19 and TRBJ1-6; D might be TRBD1 (6 bases). V lost 9 bases and J 6 bases, leaving 15 bases between the germline ends. The CDR3 has 14 residues. CDR1 is LNHDA, CDR2 SQIVND, per germline (reference sequence). CDR3 sequence reads: CASNHQGTNSPLHF. The DNA for the CDR3 is TGTGCCAGCAACCACCAGGGGACTAATTCACCCCTCCACTTT.

CDR3 nucleotides: TGTGCCAGCAGTGAACGGGCAGGGGGCCTGGATGGCTACACCTTC. Translated, it gives CASSERAGGLDGYTF. The chain employs TRBV25-1 and TRBJ1-2; 8 bases agree with TRBD1. J was trimmed by 6 bases and V by 2 bases; bases with no gene match: 8. The CDR3 consists of 15 residues. Germline CDR1 and CDR2: MGHDK and SYGVNS.

This clonotype was recorded many times. The chain uses TRBV11-3 and TRBJ2-2; D might be TRBD1 (5 bases). Looked up from germline, CDR1 is SGHNT and CDR2 is YENEEA. Trimming stripped 8 bases from V and 7 bases from J, with 11 bases between. The CDR3 has 12 amino acids. This CDR3 reads CASGAGIGELFF. DNA for the CDR3: TGTGCCAGCGGGGCAGGGATCGGGGAGCTGTTTTTT.

This chain uses TRBV15 with TRBJ2-7, with 9 bases matching TRBD1. V dropped 1 base and J dropped 5; count of bases not matched to a gene: 6. The CDR3 consists of 15 residues. Germline CDR1 reads LNHNV; CDR2 reads YYDKDF (reference sequence). CDR3 nucleotides: TGTGCCACCAGCAGAGGAGGACAGGGGCACAACGAGCAGTACGTC. This gives the protein CATSRGGQGHNEQYV.

This clonotype has ten or more counts. The chain recombines TRBV20-1 with TRBJ2-5; D perhaps matches TRBD2 (6 bases). The CDR3 has 15 residues. Germline lookup yields CDR1 DFQATT and CDR2 SNEGSKA (reference sequence). The ends were cut back, 5 bases at V and 1 base at J, with 17 bases in the middle. CDR3 region: CSAHGSGAVQETQYF. The CDR3 DNA is TGCAGTGCTCATGGGTCGGGAGCTGTCCAAGAGACCCAGTACTTC.

The gene calls are TRBV7-2 and TRBJ1-2; D is uncertain. V was shortened by 6 bases and J by 6 bases, with 17 bases between the two germline ends. The CDR3 covers 14 residues. Germline-derived CDR1 and CDR2 are SGHTA and FQGNSA. For the CDR3, the DNA is TGTGCCAGCAGTTACTCGGGCCGAGCGGATGGCTACACCTTC. Amino acids: CASSYSGRADGYTF.

This clonotype was found many times. The chain couples TRBV9 to TRBJ2-5, with D perhaps TRBD1 or TRBD2 (6 bases each). V lost 3 bases to trimming and J lost 5 bases, with 14 bases between them. The length of the CDR3 is 14 residues. Germline-derived CDR1 and CDR2 are SGDLS and YYNGEE. The CDR3 region is CASSANSGAETQYF. As DNA, the CDR3 is TGTGCCAGCAGCGCGAACTCGGGGGCGGAGACCCAGTACTTC.

This clonotype was detected only a few times. The chain combines TRBV25-1 with TRBJ1-1; D is possibly TRBD1 (5 bases). CDR1 and CDR2 (germline): MGHDK, SYGVNS. Trimming shortened V by 7 bases and J by 5 bases, and 17 bases separated the two germline ends. The CDR3 spans 14 residues. CDR3 sequence (DNA): TGTGCCAGCAAATCAACCTCAGGGTTGACTGAAGCTTTCTTT. Encoded protein: CASKSTSGLTEAFF. The whole variable domain, filled in from reference TRBV25-1 and TRBJ1-1, reads EADIYQTPRYLVIGTGKKITLECSQTMGHDKMYWYQQDPGMELHLIHYSYGVNSTEKGDLSSESTVSRIRTEHFPLTLESARPSHTSQYLCASKSTSGLTEAFFGQGTRLTVV.

The table lists this clonotype with many counts. The CDR3 is CASSPRTGNSPLHF. The CDR3 DNA reads as TGTGCCAGCAGCCCGAGGACAGGGAATTCACCCCTCCACTTT. The chain has TRBV9 and TRBJ1-6; TRBD1 agrees at 8 bases. CDR1 and CDR2 (germline): SGDLS, YYNGEE. Trimming removed 4 bases from V and 7 bases from J; junction bases left unmatched: 4. The CDR3 runs to 14 residues. Using reference TRBV9 and TRBJ1-6 for the parts outside the CDR3, the full variable domain is DSGVTQTPKHLITATGQRVTLRCSPRSGDLSVYWYQQSLDQGLQFLIQYYNGEERAKGNILERFSAQQFPDLHSELNLSSLELGDSALYFCASSPRTGNSPLHFGNGTRLTVT.

CDR3 region: CAIRPGQGVSYEQYV. CDR3 DNA: TGTGCCATCAGACCGGGACAGGGGGTTTCCTACGAGCAGTACGTC. The V gene is TRBV10-3, the J gene TRBJ2-7; 11 nucleotides match TRBD1. The germline V gene has CDR1 ENHRY and CDR2 SYGVKD. V lost 6 bases and J lost 1; bases outside the gene matches: 5. The CDR3 has 15 residues.

The chain couples TRBV28 to TRBJ1-3, with D maybe TRBD1 (6 bases). The CDR3 consists of 14 residues. CDR1 is MDHEN and CDR2 is SYDVKM in the germline V gene. V lost 6 bases to trimming and J lost 4 bases, with 13 bases between them. Here the CDR3 DNA reads TGTGCCAGCAGCTCCGGGACATCAGGAAACACCATATATTTT. Protein sequence: CASSSGTSGNTIYF.

This clonotype was picked up many times. The gene calls are TRBV10-3 and TRBJ1-5; D remains unclear. The CDR3 runs to 14 residues. The germline V gene has CDR1 ENHRY and CDR2 SYGVKD. The ends were cut back, 2 bases at V and 2 bases at J, with 7 bases in the middle. CDR3 bases: TGTGCCATCAGTGAGGACACCCGCAATCAGCCCCAGCATTTT. This sequence encodes CAISEDTRNQPQHF.

The sample holds many counts of this clonotype. The chain combines TRBV7-9 with TRBJ2-2; TRBD1 is a possible D gene (6 bases). Germline CDR1 SEHNR, CDR2 FQNEAQ (reference sequence). This CDR3 has 16 residues. Trimming left V 3 bases short and J 2 bases short, with 13 bases between. The CDR3 DNA reads TGTGCCAGCAGCTTCGCGACAGGACTTAACACCGGGGAGCTGTTTTTT. This codes for CASSFATGLNTGELFF.

The V gene is TRBV6-1, the J gene TRBJ1-2, with a tentative D call TRBD1 (6 bases). CDR1 is MNHNS and CDR2 is SASEGT in the germline V gene. The CDR3 is made up of 17 amino acids. V was trimmed by 5 bases and J by 8 bases, leaving 27 bases between them. Written as DNA, the CDR3 is TGTGCCAGCAGTCCCACCGGGACATTTACGGATATCGTGGGCTACACCTTC. Protein: CASSPTGTFTDIVGYTF.